This TCR beta chain derives from a study of OX40 agonist ivuxolimab in advanced cancers. This clone was seen once. This table comes from immunoSEQ multiplex PCR, and its TCRdb copy is limited to in-frame clones, with some not included. The table records about 70,000 clones, more than 75% of them present only once. Germline V gene lookup returns CDR1 ENHRY and CDR2 SYGVKD. The CDR3 sequence is 16 residues long. Trimming left V 4 bases short and J 0 bases short, with 10 bases between. The clonotype comes from an adult with an advanced solid tumor such as melanoma, head and neck, liver or kidney cancer. This sample comprised CD4+ or CD8+ T cells sorted from blood, obtained in a trial of the OX40 agonist ivuxolimab. The chain carries TRBV10-3 and TRBJ1-6, with a possible D match to TRBD1 (6 bases). The CDR3 here is CAISGTASSYNSPLHF. In nucleotides, the CDR3 is TGTGCCATCAGTGGGACAGCGAGCTCCTATAATTCACCCCTCCACTTT.